The 18 T cell receptor beta chains listed next were all sequenced from one sample in a study of human T cells and chemical hapten exposure. TCRdb re-called the RACE reads with MiXCR, one entry per CDR3 protein. The table has 30,000 or so distinct CDR3 sequences, around 6% seen once. Time point given: patch test 3, about 24 weeks after DPC sensitization. The treatment is: therapeutic diphenylcyclopropenone sensitization with weekly scalp DPC. Sequences were derived from whole blood, sampled in connection with sensitization to the hapten diphenylcyclopropenone (DPC). The receptors shown here come from a man aged 30 to 39 with alopecia areata. Some clones in this sample may be carry-over from other donors' samples.

This clonotype was seen many times. The chain is built from TRBV4-3 and TRBJ2-5; the D gene is possibly TRBD2 (5 bases). The ends were cut back, 0 bases at V and 5 bases at J, with 13 bases in the middle. Germline lookup yields CDR1 LGHNA and CDR2 YSLEER. CDR3 length: 15 residues. The CDR3: CASSQDLVWEETQYF. Written as DNA, the CDR3 is TGCGCCAGCAGCCAAGATCTGGTATGGGAGGAGACCCAGTACTTC.

This clonotype was seen ten or more times. This chain joins TRBV5-5 and TRBJ1-4; perhaps TRBD1 as D (5 bases). The CDR3 is 14 residues long. The ends were cut back, 0 bases at V and 7 bases at J, with 10 bases in the middle. CDR1 is SGHKS, CDR2 YYEKEE, per germline (reference sequence). The CDR3 loop reads CASSLEGRSEKLFF. In DNA, the CDR3 is TGTGCCAGCAGCTTGGAGGGACGGAGTGAAAAACTGTTTTTT.

Many counts were recorded for this clonotype. This sequence joins TRBV12-3 or TRBV12-4 and TRBJ1-1; D remains unclear. Trimming shortened V by 3 bases and J by 4 bases, and 12 bases separated the two germline ends. The CDR3 consists of 14 residues. The CDR3 bases are TGTGCCAGCAGTTTTAACCGGGAGGGCACTGAAGCTTTCTTT. Translation gives CASSFNREGTEAFF.

This sequence joins TRBV7-9 and TRBJ2-1; possible D gene TRBD2, 7 bases. Germline values: CDR1 SEHNR, CDR2 FQNEAQ (reference sequence). This CDR3 is built from 13 residues. V was clipped by 2 bases and J by 8 bases, with 10 bases between them. The chain's CDR3 is CASSLSGGHEQFF. Here the CDR3 DNA reads TGTGCCAGCAGCTTATCGGGGGGCCATGAGCAGTTCTTC.

This clonotype has a handful of counts. This chain uses TRBV3-1 with TRBJ2-7; D remains unclear. The V end lost 2 bases, the J end lost 4 bases, and 6 bases lay between the germline ends. The CDR3 length is 12 residues. Looked up from germline, CDR1 is LGHDT and CDR2 is YNNKEL (reference sequence). The CDR3 DNA reads as TGTGCCAGCAGCCAAACCTCGTACGAGCAGTACTTC. It translates to CASSQTSYEQYF.

This clonotype appeared many times. J is TRBJ2-7 and V is TRBV7-6; maybe TRBD2 (6 bases). The CDR3 is 13 amino acids. V lost 5 bases and J lost 4, with 12 bases in between. CDR1 and CDR2 from the germline V gene are SGHVS and FNYEAQ. CDR3 nucleotides: TGTGCCAGCAGCCCCGGAGGGGTGTACGAGCAGTACTTC. This gives the protein CASSPGGVYEQYF.

This clonotype was observed many times. The CDR3 coding sequence is TGTGCCAGCAGGGAACAGGGAGAAACCGGGGAGCTGTTTTTT. Its protein is CASREQGETGELFF. The chain employs TRBV12-3 or TRBV12-4 and TRBJ2-2, with D possibly matching TRBD1 (6 bases). CDR3 length: 14 amino acids. Between the trimmed V and J ends, which lost 6 bases and 5 bases, there was a span of 13 bases.

The sample holds many counts of this clonotype. The CDR3 protein is CASREGQQETQYF. The DNA for the CDR3 is TGTGCCAGCAGAGAGGGACAGCAAGAGACCCAGTACTTC. J is TRBJ2-5 and V is TRBV6-5, with TRBD1 identical over 7 bases. The V and J ends lost 6 bases and 2 bases, in that order; junction bases with no gene match: 3. Germline loops: CDR1 MNHEY, CDR2 SVGAGI. This CDR3 contains 13 residues.

This clonotype was picked up many times. V usage is TRBV15 and J usage is TRBJ2-5; 9 nucleotides match TRBD2. Losses at the gene ends were 7 bases for V and 5 bases for J; bases not matched to a gene: 11. CDR3 length: 15 amino acids. The germline V gene encodes CDR1 LNHNV and CDR2 YYDKDF (reference sequence). This CDR3 is CATTQPSGGLETQYF. In DNA, the CDR3 is TGTGCCACCACCCAACCGAGCGGGGGGCTGGAGACCCAGTACTTC.

Many counts were recorded for this clonotype. The rearrangement uses TRBV7-2 and TRBJ1-4, with 12 nucleotides matching TRBD1. The V gene end was trimmed by 5 bases and the J gene end by 7 bases; junction bases not matched to a gene: 2. This CDR3 contains 14 residues. CDR1 is SGHTA, CDR2 FQGNSA, per germline. CDR3 amino acids: CASSRDRGPEKLFF. CDR3 nucleotide sequence: TGTGCCAGCAGCCGGGACAGGGGGCCTGAAAAACTGTTTTTT.

At least ten counts were recorded for this clonotype. The chain uses TRBV6-5 and TRBJ1-5; maybe TRBD1 (6 bases). The CDR3 extends over 20 amino acids. V was pared by 2 bases and J by 2 bases, with 25 bases between. CDR1 is MNHEY and CDR2 is SVGAGI in the germline V gene. The CDR3 DNA sequence: TGTGCCAGCAGTTACCCGCTAGGAACAGGGACATCGAACGGCAATCAGCCCCAGCATTTT. Translated: CASSYPLGTGTSNGNQPQHF.

At least ten counts were recorded for this clonotype. The V call is TRBV7-6, the J call TRBJ2-3; D gene ambiguous. Trimming left V 1 base short and J 5 bases short, with 4 bases between. Germline V gives CDR1 SGHVS, CDR2 FNYEAQ. This CDR3 is built from 12 residues. CDR3 DNA sequence: TGTGCCAGCAGCTTAGGCGAAGATACGCAGTATTTT. Its protein is CASSLGEDTQYF.

Note on this clonotype: A single base separates this from a much larger clone, so it may be a read error. The chain carries TRBV20-1 and TRBJ2-1; maybe TRBD2 (6 bases). Between the trimmed V and J ends, which lost 2 bases and 2 bases, there was a span of 13 bases. This CDR3 is built from 15 residues. From germline, CDR1 is DFQATT and CDR2 SNEGSKA (reference sequence). Written as DNA, the CDR3 is TGCAGTGCTAGAAGGGTTGGCGGGACCTACAATGAGCAGTTCTTC. This encodes CSARRVGGTYNEQFF.

This clonotype came up many times. This CDR3 reads CASSSGAGLETQYF. CDR3 sequence (DNA): TGCGCCAGCAGCAGCGGGGCGGGTTTAGAGACCCAGTACTTC. The chain couples TRBV4-3 to TRBJ2-5; 7 nucleotides agree with TRBD2. Germline V CDR1 and CDR2: LGHNA, YSLEER. This CDR3 spans 14 amino acids. Unmatched junction bases numbered 7, after V lost 5 bases and J lost 4 bases.

This clonotype came up many times. The CDR3 nucleotides read TGCACCAGCAGCCTCCTGCCGGGACAGGGTTACGAGCAGTACTTC. Encoded protein: CTSSLLPGQGYEQYF. The V and J genes are TRBV1 and TRBJ2-7; TRBD1 is the table's D call, not checked against the DNA. TRBV1 is designated a pseudogene. This CDR3 is 15 amino acids long.

This clonotype came up many times. V usage is TRBV28 and J usage is TRBJ1-5; 8 bases align to TRBD1. Germline lookup yields CDR1 MDHEN and CDR2 SYDVKM. The trim removed 6 bases at V and 5 bases at J, leaving 6 bases unmatched. This CDR3 is 14 amino acids long. For the CDR3, the DNA is TGTGCCAGCAGAACGCCGGACAGGGATCAGCCCCAGCATTTT. This gives the protein CASRTPDRDQPQHF.

This clonotype was found many times. This chain joins TRBV13 and TRBJ1-3; D may be TRBD1 (6 bases). CDR3 length: 16 residues. The V gene's germline CDR1 is PRHDT and CDR2 FYEKMQ (reference sequence). Trimming left V 3 bases short and J 1 base short, with 13 bases between. CDR3 region: CASSLGQGTSGNTIYF. The DNA for the CDR3 is TGTGCCAGCAGCTTGGGCCAGGGGACTTCTGGAAACACCATATATTTT.

This sequence joins TRBV7-9 and TRBJ1-2; D is possibly TRBD1 (5 bases). The germline V gene has CDR1 SEHNR and CDR2 FQNEAQ (reference sequence). Trimming removed 10 bases at V and 8 bases at J, with 14 bases between. CDR3 length equals 11 residues. The CDR3 DNA reads TGTGCCACCACGGGGGTGCGAGGCTACACCTTC. Translating gives CATTGVRGYTF.